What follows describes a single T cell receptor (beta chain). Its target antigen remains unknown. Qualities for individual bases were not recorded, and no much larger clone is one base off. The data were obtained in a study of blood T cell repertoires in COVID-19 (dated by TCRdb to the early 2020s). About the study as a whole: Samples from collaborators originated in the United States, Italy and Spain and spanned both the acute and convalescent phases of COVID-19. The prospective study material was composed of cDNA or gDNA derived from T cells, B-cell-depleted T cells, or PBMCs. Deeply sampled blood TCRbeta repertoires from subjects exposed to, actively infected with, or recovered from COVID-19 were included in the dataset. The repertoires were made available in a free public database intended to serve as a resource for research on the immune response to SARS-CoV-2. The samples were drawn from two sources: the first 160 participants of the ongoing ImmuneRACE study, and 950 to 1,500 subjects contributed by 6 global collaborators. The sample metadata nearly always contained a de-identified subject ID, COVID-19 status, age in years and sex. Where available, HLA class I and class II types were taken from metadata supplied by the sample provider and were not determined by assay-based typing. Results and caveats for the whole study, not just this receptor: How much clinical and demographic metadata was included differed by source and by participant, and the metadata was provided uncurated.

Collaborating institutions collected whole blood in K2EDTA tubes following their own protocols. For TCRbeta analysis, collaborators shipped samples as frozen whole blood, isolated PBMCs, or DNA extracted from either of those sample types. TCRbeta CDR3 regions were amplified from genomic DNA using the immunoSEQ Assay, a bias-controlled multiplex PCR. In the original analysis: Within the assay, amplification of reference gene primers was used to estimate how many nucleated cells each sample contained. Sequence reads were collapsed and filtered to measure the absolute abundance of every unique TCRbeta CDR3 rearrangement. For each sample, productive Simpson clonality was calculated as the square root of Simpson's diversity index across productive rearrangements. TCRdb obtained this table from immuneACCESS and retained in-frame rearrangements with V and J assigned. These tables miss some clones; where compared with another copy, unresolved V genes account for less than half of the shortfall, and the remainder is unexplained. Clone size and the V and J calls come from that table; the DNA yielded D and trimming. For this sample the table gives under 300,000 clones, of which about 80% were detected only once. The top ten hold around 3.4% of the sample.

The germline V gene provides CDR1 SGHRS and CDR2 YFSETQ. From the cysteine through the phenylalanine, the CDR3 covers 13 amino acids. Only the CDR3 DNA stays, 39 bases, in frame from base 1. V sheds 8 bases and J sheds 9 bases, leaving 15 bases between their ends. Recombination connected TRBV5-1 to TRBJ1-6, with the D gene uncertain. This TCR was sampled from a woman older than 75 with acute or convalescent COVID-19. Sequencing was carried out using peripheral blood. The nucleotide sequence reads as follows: TGCGCCAGTCGAGTAGAGGAGAGTTCACCCCTCCACTTT. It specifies CASRVEESSPLHF.